This T cell receptor beta chain was identified in a study of Tregs in tolerant kidney transplant recipients. The CDR3 spans 17 residues. After removal of 3 bases from V and 2 bases from J, the junction contained 8 bases not matched to a gene. CDR1 is SNHLY and CDR2 is FYNNEI in the germline V gene. On this clone itself: Its antigen is unidentified.

Thawed PBMCs were FACS-sorted into unstimulated CD4+CD25+CD127- regulatory T cells, CD4+CD25- non-regulatory cells, CD4 and CD8 cells. Regarding the study as a whole: Few patients were studied, so findings need validation in larger groups.

The repertoire was sequenced with immunoSEQ multiplex PCR; TCRdb's copy has only in-frame clones and lacks some. In the table there are about 240,000 clones, roughly 80% of which are singletons. V is TRBV2 and J is TRBJ2-3, with 10 bases fitting TRBD2. The sample taken for sequencing was CD4+ T cells from blood. This clonotype was obtained from a human donor in good health. CDR3 region: CASSESGLAGDTDTQYF. Written as DNA, the CDR3 is TGTGCCAGCAGTGAGTCAGGGCTAGCGGGAGACACAGATACGCAGTATTTT.